The 21 T cell receptor beta chains reported below all come from one sample, sequenced in a study of molecular identifiers for immune sequencing clone quantification (dated by TCRdb to the late 2010s). Receptors were amplified or captured by PCR. Sequencing instrument: NextSeq 500. The public reads were reprocessed in TCRdb via fastp at Q25 and MiXCR, keeping in-frame beta chains. Rows are unified per CDR3 protein, each entry keeping the most common DNA and genes. The sample table lists roughly 90,000 distinct CDR3 sequences, 25% of them with a count of one. Together, the top ten hold less than 0.85% of the sample. Sequencing input: naive CD8+ T cells from blood, with Jurkat cell RNA spiked in. The cell subset or site label for this specimen denotes: FACS-sorted CD8+CD4-CCR7+CD45RA+ naive T cells. Every receptor here comes from a human donor in good health. Some libraries in this study had Jurkat cell RNA spiked in.

This clonotype was recorded many times. This chain links TRBV6-1 with TRBJ2-3; 10 nucleotides align to TRBD2. The germline V gene has CDR1 MNHNS and CDR2 SASEGT. The CDR3 runs 17 residues. V shed 8 bases and J 0 bases; nucleotides not matched to a gene: 11. The CDR3, as DNA: TGTGCCAGCCTCAAGCGGGGGGGCTTTCTCAGCACAGATACGCAGTATTTT. Its protein is CASLKRGGFLSTDTQYF.

The chain recombines TRBV9 with TRBJ2-2, with TRBD2 matching 9 bases. V shed 4 bases, J shed 2 bases, and the junction held 9 bases outside the gene matches. The V gene's germline CDR1 is SGDLS and CDR2 YYNGEE. There are 17 residues in the CDR3. In nucleotides, the CDR3 is TGTGCCAGCAGCTCGAGGAGACTAGCGGAAAACACCGGGGAGCTGTTTTTT. It codes for CASSSRRLAENTGELFF.

The chain joins TRBV20-1 to TRBJ2-7; TRBD1 matches 7 bases. The CDR3 extends over 14 amino acids. Germline trimming cut 0 bases from V and 5 bases from J; bases unmatched to any gene: 7. Per germline, CDR1 DFQATT and CDR2 SNEGSKA (reference sequence). The CDR3 protein is CSARDLEGANEQYF. The CDR3 bases are TGCAGTGCTAGAGATCTCGAGGGGGCTAACGAGCAGTACTTC.

This clonotype was detected many times. The chain employs TRBV29-1 and TRBJ2-5; 10 bases fit TRBD1. The V and J ends lost 0 bases and 2 bases, in that order; junction bases with no gene match: 3. The CDR3 contains 15 residues. Germline V CDR1 and CDR2: SQVTM, ANQGSEA. The DNA for the CDR3 is TGCAGCGTTGAAGACGGACAGGGGGAACAAGAGACCCAGTACTTC. It translates to CSVEDGQGEQETQYF.

CDR3 amino acids: CASRDLEYDEKLFF. CDR3 bases: TGTGCCAGCAGGGATTTAGAGTACGATGAAAAACTGTTTTTT. The chain joins TRBV2 to TRBJ1-4, with D unclear. This CDR3 is 14 amino acids long. V lost 6 bases to trimming and J lost 6 bases, with 14 bases between them. Germline CDR1 reads SNHLY; CDR2 reads FYNNEI.

This clonotype was seen repeatedly, ten times or more. The chain uses TRBV3-1 and TRBJ2-7, with 16 bases identical to TRBD2. Germline lookup yields CDR1 LGHDT and CDR2 YNNKEL (reference sequence). CDR3 size: 17 residues. V dropped 3 bases and J dropped 4; count of bases not matched to a gene: 6. This CDR3 reads CASSHGTSGRAPYEQYF. The DNA for the CDR3 is TGTGCCAGCAGCCACGGGACTAGCGGGAGGGCCCCGTACGAGCAGTACTTC.

This clonotype has only a few counts. The rearrangement links TRBV9 to TRBJ1-1; D remains ambiguous. This CDR3 region has 13 residues. The V and J ends lost 0 bases and 5 bases respectively, with 8 bases between them. Germline CDR1 is SGDLS and CDR2 is YYNGEE. The CDR3 here is CASSVGSGTEAFF. Here the CDR3 DNA reads TGTGCCAGCAGCGTAGGGTCGGGAACTGAAGCTTTCTTT.

On this clonotype itself: A much bigger clone sits one base away, suggesting this may be a read error. The CDR3: CASSPESGTDYDYTF. The CDR3 DNA follows: TGTGCCAGCAGCCCCGAATCCGGGACAGACTATGACTACACCTTC. The chain recombines TRBV7-8 with TRBJ1-2; 7 nucleotides agree with TRBD1. The V gene's germline CDR1 is SGHVS and CDR2 FQNEAQ. This CDR3 region has 15 residues.

Concerning this clonotype: A read error may account for a junction end that differs from germline. The J gene is TRBJ2-1, the V gene TRBV6-6; D gene ambiguous. The germline gives CDR1 MNHNY, CDR2 SVGAGI (reference sequence). This CDR3 spans 17 amino acids. CDR3 nucleotides: TGTGCCAGCAGCTTAAACCCGACATCCGGCCTCTACAATGCGCAGTTCTTC. Translating it yields CASSLNPTSGLYNAQFF.

As to this clonotype: One end of the junction is discordant with germline, which a read error may explain. The chain couples TRBV12-3 or TRBV12-4 to TRBJ2-7, with 10 bases fitting TRBD2. This CDR3 spans 15 amino acids. CDR3 region: CASSLASGGYNEQCF. The CDR3 DNA sequence: TGTGCCAGCAGTCTCGCTAGCGGGGGCTATAACGAGCAGTGCTTC.

This clonotype has at least ten counts. The chain is built from TRBV15 and TRBJ1-5; D might be TRBD1 (5 bases). The V end was cut by 0 bases, the J end by 7 bases, with 13 bases between. The CDR3 consists of 15 residues. Germline CDR1 is LNHNV and CDR2 is YYDKDF (reference sequence). CDR3 amino acids: CATSRDRQGWQPQHF. CDR3 in DNA: TGTGCCACCAGCAGAGATCGGCAGGGCTGGCAGCCCCAGCATTTT.

Regarding this clonotype: This may be a read error, as it is one base from a much larger clone. This chain uses TRBV5-3 with TRBJ1-1; 12 nucleotides match TRBD1. TRBV5-3 belongs to the ORF category, with a function that is uncertain. The CDR3 covers 17 residues. The CDR3 DNA is TGTACCAGCAGCCTCCGGGACAGGGGGCTGGCGTACACTGAAGCTTTCTTT. This codes for CTSSLRDRGLAYTEAFF.

This chain joins TRBV5-3 and TRBJ1-5; D unresolved. TRBV5-3 is recorded as an ORF, its role being uncertain. Trimming removed 10 bases at V and 11 bases at J, with 37 bases between. The CDR3 is 18 amino acids. As DNA, the CDR3 is TGTGCCGGCAGCTTGGCCGTTTTCAACCCGGGTATACGAGGAGCCCAGCATTTT. Encoded protein: CAGSLAVFNPGIRGAQHF.

With regard to this clonotype: At one of its ends the junction is not consistent with the germline gene, which may arise from a read error. This chain links TRBV18 with TRBJ1-1; 9 bases are shared with TRBD1. The CDR3 runs to 15 residues. Germline V gene data show CDR1 as KGHSH and CDR2 as LQKENI. CDR3 in amino acids: CASSSRDRVDTEALF. DNA for the CDR3: TGTGCCAGCTCATCGCGGGACAGGGTCGACACTGAAGCTCTCTTT.

The V call is TRBV6-5, the J call TRBJ2-1; D possibly corresponds to TRBD2 (5 bases). The length of the CDR3 is 13 residues. The germline V gene encodes CDR1 MNHEY and CDR2 SVGAGI. Trimming left V 2 bases short and J 7 bases short, with 9 bases between. The DNA for the CDR3 is TGTGCCAGCAGTTACGGTCGGAGGAATGAGCAGTTCTTC. This codes for CASSYGRRNEQFF.

This clonotype occurred a few times. CDR3: CASSIQGAVNTEAFF. For the CDR3, the DNA is TGTGCCAGCAGCATACAGGGGGCGGTGAACACTGAAGCTTTCTTT. The chain links TRBV3-1 to TRBJ1-1; 9 bases match TRBD1. The CDR3 runs 15 residues. CDR1 and CDR2 from the germline V gene are LGHDT and YNNKEL (reference sequence). The V gene end was trimmed by 5 bases and the J gene end by 0 bases; junction bases not matched to a gene: 4.

Points on this clonotype: A read error is possible here, since a much larger clone lies one base away. The gene calls are TRBV20-1 and TRBJ2-7; no definite D call. The length of the CDR3 is 10 residues. Germline lookup yields CDR1 DFQATT and CDR2 SNEGSKA (reference sequence). The CDR3 spells CSAEMYERYF. The DNA of the CDR3 is TGCAGTGCCGAAATGTACGAGCGGTACTTC.

Comments on this clonotype: This may be a read error: a much more frequent sequence differs by one nucleotide. The chain joins TRBV2 to TRBJ1-2; 8 nucleotides line up with TRBD1. This CDR3 has 14 amino acids. Germline V gene data show CDR1 as SNHLY and CDR2 as FYNNEI. V lost 6 bases, J lost 4 bases, and 7 bases stayed unmatched. The CDR3 loop is CASRSRTGRYGYTF. The DNA for the CDR3 is TGTGCCAGCAGGTCACGGACAGGGCGCTATGGCTACACCTTC.

In its sample, this clonotype was seen many times. The chain employs TRBV5-4 and TRBJ2-3; TRBD2 is a possible D gene (7 bases). The CDR3 extends over 15 amino acids. Per germline, CDR1 SGHNT and CDR2 YYREEE (reference sequence). V lost 2 bases and J 0 bases, leaving 10 bases between the germline ends. In DNA form, the CDR3 reads TGTGCCAGCAGCTTAGGGGGGGCGAGCACAGATACGCAGTATTTT. Residues: CASSLGGASTDTQYF.

The genes are TRBV30 and TRBJ2-1; D is perhaps TRBD1 (6 bases). This CDR3 spans 14 amino acids. Germline V lookup: CDR1 GTSNPN, CDR2 SVGIG (reference sequence). V shed 5 bases and J shed 0 bases, with 11 bases lying between them. CDR3 region: CAWEQGSSYNEQFF. The CDR3 DNA reads TGTGCCTGGGAACAGGGCAGCTCCTACAATGAGCAGTTCTTC.

In the case of this clonotype: One end of the junction does not line up with germline, which may come from a read error. J is TRBJ1-1 and V is TRBV5-3, with TRBD1 as a possible D gene (5 bases). TRBV5-3 carries the ORF label, with uncertain function. The CDR3 is made up of 17 amino acids. DNA of the CDR3: TGTGCCAGCAGCTTGGTGGGGGTTCCCAGCCGAACCCCTGCAGCTTTCTTT. Encoded protein: CASSLVGVPSRTPAAFF.